The 20 T cell receptor beta chains below come from one sample, sequenced in a study of T cell repertoires in ileal Crohn's disease (dated by TCRdb to about 2019). Libraries were constructed by the immunoSEQ multiplex PCR assay. TCRdb mirrors the immuneACCESS table, restricted to in-frame sequences. Some clones are absent from its copies; in checked studies, under half trace to an unresolved V gene, and the reason for the others is unknown. This sample has 5,300 or so clones in its table, and roughly 78% of those were observed once. 6.5% of the sample belongs to the ten largest clones. The sample's time point, from its label and the paper: proximal margin of the surgical specimen (macroscopically non-inflamed). The material sequenced was ileal tissue. These receptor sequences come from an adult with Crohn's disease.

This clone was seen a handful of times. The V call is TRBV18, the J call TRBJ2-1; D remains ambiguous. Per the germline V gene, CDR1 is KGHSH and CDR2 is LQKENI. V was cut by 6 bases and J by 0 bases, with 12 bases left in between. This CDR3 has 15 residues. This CDR3 is CASSNLGSSYNEQFF. CDR3 coding DNA: TGTGCCAGCTCCAATTTAGGTAGCTCCTACAATGAGCAGTTCTTC.

The chain couples TRBV2 to TRBJ2-1; D possibly corresponds to TRBD2 (5 bases). The CDR3 loop spans 14 amino acids. CDR1 and CDR2 from the germline V gene are SNHLY and FYNNEI. V was shortened by 7 bases and J by 5 bases, with 15 bases between the two germline ends. CDR3 residues: CASIRVANDNEQFF. CDR3 nucleotides: TGTGCCAGCATTAGGGTAGCGAACGACAATGAGCAGTTCTTC.

A single count supports this clone. The J gene is TRBJ2-3, the V gene TRBV5-1; 10 bases match TRBD2. Germline V lookup: CDR1 SGHRS, CDR2 YFSETQ. The CDR3 is 16 amino acids. The trim removed 7 bases at V and 6 bases at J, leaving 14 bases unmatched. CDR3 amino acids: CASRSLAGGHGDTQYF. CDR3 sequence (DNA): TGCGCCAGCCGGAGTTTAGCGGGGGGTCACGGGGATACGCAGTATTTT.

In its sample, this clone was seen once. This chain links TRBV28 with TRBJ2-7, with D hard to call. Trimming stripped 6 bases from V and 4 bases from J, with 4 bases between. Germline CDR1 is MDHEN and CDR2 is SYDVKM. The CDR3 covers 10 residues. Written as DNA, the CDR3 is TGTGCCAGCAGACAGTACGAGCAGTACTTC. Protein product: CASRQYEQYF.

V gene TRBV9 combines with J gene TRBJ1-1, with a tentative D call TRBD1 (5 bases). This CDR3 spans 18 amino acids. Looked up from germline, CDR1 is SGDLS and CDR2 is YYNGEE. Trimming removed 0 bases at V and 1 base at J, with 19 bases between. As DNA, the CDR3 is TGTGCCAGCAGCGTAGCTGTGGCCTCAGGGACGGGGAACACTGAAGCTTTCTTT. Its protein product is CASSVAVASGTGNTEAFF.

To note about this clone: Different DNA sequences within this sample yield the same CDR3. The chain combines TRBV2 with TRBJ1-1; perhaps TRBD1 as D (5 bases). The V end was cut by 5 bases, the J end by 8 bases, with 6 bases between. CDR3 length: 10 residues. The germline gives CDR1 SNHLY, CDR2 FYNNEI. As DNA, the CDR3 is TGTGCCAGCAGTTCAGGGGAAGCTTTCTTT. Its protein product is CASSSGEAFF.

This clone was recorded a few times. The chain couples TRBV18 to TRBJ1-2, with D possibly matching TRBD1 (5 bases). This CDR3 comprises 13 residues. V was shortened by 1 base and J by 6 bases, with 9 bases between the two germline ends. Germline V lookup: CDR1 KGHSH, CDR2 LQKENI. The CDR3 sequence: CASSPLQEDGYTF. The DNA for the CDR3 is TGTGCCAGCTCACCACTACAGGAAGATGGCTACACCTTC.

On this clone: The conserved closing phenylalanine or tryptophan is absent in this CDR3, likely reflecting a read error. The chain carries TRBV6-5 and TRBJ1-2, with TRBD1 matching over 7 bases. CDR1 and CDR2 (germline): MNHEY, SVGAGI. The V and J ends lost 5 bases and 4 bases, in that order; junction bases with no gene match: 4. CDR3 length: 13 amino acids. CDR3 amino acids: CASSLDRVYGYTL. In nucleotides, the CDR3 is TGTGCCAGCAGTCTCGACAGGGTCTATGGCTACACCCTC.

This sequence joins TRBV18 and TRBJ1-1, with a possible D match to TRBD1 (6 bases). Germline V gene data show CDR1 as KGHSH and CDR2 as LQKENI. The CDR3 consists of 13 residues. V was trimmed by 7 bases and J by 1 base, leaving 10 bases between them. CDR3 DNA: TGTGCCAGCTTCCAGGGGAAGAACACTGAAGCTTTCTTT. Translation gives CASFQGKNTEAFF.

The chain joins TRBV6-5 to TRBJ1-1; D ambiguous. This CDR3 is built from 11 residues. Per germline, CDR1 MNHEY and CDR2 SVGAGI. Trimming stripped 9 bases from V and 1 base from J, with 6 bases between. CDR3 loop: CASKKNTEAFF. The DNA of the CDR3 is TGTGCCAGTAAGAAGAACACTGAAGCTTTCTTT.

This clone was seen only once. Written as DNA, the CDR3 is TGTGCCAGCAGCCGACCGGAGGGGGAGACCCAGTACTTC. Its protein is CASSRPEGETQYF. The V call is TRBV2, the J call TRBJ2-5; possibly TRBD2 for D (6 bases). The V and J ends lost 6 bases and 5 bases respectively, with 13 bases between them. The CDR3 covers 13 residues. Per germline, CDR1 SNHLY and CDR2 FYNNEI.

This sequence joins TRBV29-1 and TRBJ1-2; D may be TRBD1 (6 bases). Trimming shortened V by 7 bases and J by 1 base, and 16 bases separated the two germline ends. CDR3 length equals 14 residues. Looked up from germline, CDR1 is SQVTM and CDR2 is ANQGSEA. CDR3 loop: CSAQPAGVNYGYTF. In DNA, the CDR3 is TGCAGCGCTCAACCCGCAGGGGTTAACTATGGCTACACCTTC.

The V gene is TRBV5-1, the J gene TRBJ2-5; no definite D call. Trimming left V 4 bases short and J 5 bases short, with 15 bases between. Germline V gene sequence: CDR1 SGHRS, CDR2 YFSETQ. The CDR3 covers 14 residues. CDR3 sequence: CASSITGPSETQYF. The DNA for the CDR3 is TGCGCCAGCAGCATTACCGGACCGTCGGAGACCCAGTACTTC.

The rearrangement joins TRBV4-1 to TRBJ1-4, with 7 bases aligning to TRBD1. This CDR3 is 15 amino acids long. Per the germline V gene, CDR1 is MGHRA and CDR2 is YSYEKL. Trimming removed 5 bases from V and 5 bases from J; junction bases left unmatched: 8. The CDR3 sequence: CASSAPGQLNEKLFF. The CDR3 bases are TGCGCCAGCAGCGCCCCGGGACAGTTGAATGAAAAACTGTTTTTT.

Only a few counts were recorded for this clone. The rearrangement uses TRBV19 and TRBJ1-2, with D perhaps TRBD1 (6 bases). CDR1 is LNHDA, CDR2 SQIVND, per germline (reference sequence). CDR3 size: 16 residues. Trimming cost V 1 base and J 3 bases, with 15 bases left between them. CDR3: CASSIGGRGEDYGYTF. The CDR3 nucleotides are TGTGCCAGTAGTATAGGTGGCAGGGGAGAGGACTATGGCTACACCTTC.

The gene calls are TRBV4-1 and TRBJ2-1; D is uncertain. The CDR3 sequence is 12 residues long. The ends were cut back, 3 bases at V and 3 bases at J, with 3 bases in the middle. Germline V gives CDR1 MGHRA, CDR2 YSYEKL. DNA for the CDR3: TGCGCCAGCAGCCACCTCTACAATGAGCAGTTCTTC. Translated: CASSHLYNEQFF.

This chain connects TRBV27 to TRBJ1-2, with 8 nucleotides matching TRBD1. Germline lookup yields CDR1 MNHEY and CDR2 SMNVEV (reference sequence). V trimming: 5 bases; J trimming: 4 bases; junction bases outside the gene matches: 6. The CDR3 contains 14 residues. CDR3 sequence: CASSESTGAYGYTF. The DNA for the CDR3 is TGTGCCAGCAGTGAGTCGACAGGGGCCTATGGCTACACCTTC.

DNA for the CDR3: TGTGCCAGCAGCCCTTACCGGGACCAATCCTACGAGCAGTACTTC. It is translated as CASSPYRDQSYEQYF. The genes are TRBV11-2 and TRBJ2-7; D is perhaps TRBD1 or TRBD2 (5 bases each). Germline CDR1 reads SGHAT; CDR2 reads FQNNGV. CDR3 size: 15 residues. Trimming removed 5 bases at V and 1 base at J, with 15 bases between.

This sequence joins TRBV7-9 and TRBJ1-1; the D is unclear. Germline-derived CDR1 and CDR2 are SEHNR and FQNEAQ (reference sequence). V was shortened by 7 bases and J by 8 bases, with 14 bases between the two germline ends. This CDR3 has 12 residues. CDR3 amino acids: CASTYGEGEAFF. The CDR3 DNA is TGTGCCAGCACCTACGGCGAGGGAGAAGCTTTCTTT. Drawing the rest from reference TRBV7-9 and TRBJ1-1, the complete variable domain is DTGVSQNPRHKITKRGQNVTFRCDPISEHNRLYWYRQTLGQGPEFLTYFQNEAQLEKSRLLSDRFSAERPKGSFSTLEIQRTEQGDSAMYLCASTYGEGEAFFGQGTRLTVV.

In regard to this clone: A junction boundary mismatches the germline segment, possibly from a read error. This chain links TRBV7-3 with TRBJ2-3; 7 positions match TRBD1. The CDR3 loop spans 13 amino acids. CDR1 and CDR2 (germline): SGHTA, FQGTGA. The CDR3 reads CASTLTGVDTQYF. Here the CDR3 DNA reads TGTGCCAGCACCTTAACAGGGGTAGATACGCAGTATTTT.